Sequencing of this T cell receptor beta chain was carried out in a study of T cells after yellow fever vaccination. Whole-study findings and limits: The booster saw the reappearance of most primary-vaccination clones (approximately 97% CD4, less than 90% CD8). It was a weaker secondary response, yet one that peaked faster, at day 5 versus 15. A small proportion of clonotypes was detected in both the CD4 and CD8 compartments.

Using its own MiXCR run on the 5' RACE reads, TCRdb lists one record per CDR3 protein. The sample has approximately 330,000 distinct CDR3 sequences; 4.1% are singletons. The CDR3 runs to 14 residues. V was pared by 5 bases and J by 7 bases, with 7 bases of the junction left unmatched. From germline, CDR1 is DFQATT and CDR2 SNEGSKA (reference sequence). This clonotype has a count of ten or more. As yet, its antigen is unknown. This clonotype originated in a man between 18 and 29 years old who received the YFV17D yellow fever vaccine. The input for sequencing was PBMCs, taken 5 days after the yellow fever booster vaccination. The V and J genes are TRBV20-1 and TRBJ2-1; 11 positions agree with TRBD2. In nucleotides, the CDR3 is TGCAGTGCTGGGCGGCTAGCGGGGGGTAATGAGCAGTTCTTC. Amino acid sequence: CSAGRLAGGNEQFF.